This entry lists 15 T cell receptor beta chains sequenced from one sample in a study of CD8 T cells in Susac syndrome. An amount of RNA that ranged from roughly 0.5 to 1 ug was reverse transcribed with random hexamers. TCRdb re-analysed the immunoSEQ multiplex PCR reads in MiXCR, keeping a single row per CDR3 protein. This table holds about 100,000 distinct CDR3 sequences, around 96% found once. Source material: CD8+ T cells from PBMCs. The receptors were sampled from a human donor with Susac syndrome.

The genes are TRBV23-1 and TRBJ2-7, with 7 bases that match TRBD1. TRBV23-1 is designated an ORF whose function remains uncertain. The V and J ends lost 4 bases and 4 bases, in that order; junction bases with no gene match: 7. This CDR3 is 14 amino acids long. CDR3 loop: CASSPGQLTYEQYF. Here the CDR3 DNA reads TGCGCCAGCAGTCCGGGACAGTTAACTTACGAGCAGTACTTC.

This clonotype was detected only once. The chain carries TRBV7-7 and TRBJ1-2; D gene ambiguous. The CDR3 extends over 14 amino acids. Germline CDR1 and CDR2: SSHAT and FNYEAQ (reference sequence). Trimming shortened V by 6 bases and J by 2 bases, and 13 bases separated the two germline ends. The CDR3, as DNA: TGTGCCAGCAGTCGTAGCTCACAGAACTATGGCTACACCTTC. It specifies CASSRSSQNYGYTF.

The V call is TRBV5-1, the J call TRBJ2-7; 8 bases are a match to TRBD1. This CDR3 has 14 residues. CDR1 is SGHRS and CDR2 is YFSETQ in the germline V gene. The junction had 7 bases not matched to a gene; V was cut back by 2 bases and J by 6 bases. The CDR3 DNA is TGCGCCAGCAGCTTTACACCAGGGGGCATCGAGCAGTACTTC. Its protein product is CASSFTPGGIEQYF.

The rearrangement links TRBV13 to TRBJ2-5; D call uncertain. This CDR3 is built from 12 residues. The ends were cut back, 5 bases at V and 5 bases at J, with 9 bases in the middle. CDR1 is PRHDT, CDR2 FYEKMQ, per germline (reference sequence). CDR3 DNA: TGTGCCAGCAGCATTAGAGGCGAGACCCAGTACTTC. Its translation: CASSIRGETQYF.

The chain employs TRBV7-9 and TRBJ1-2; D uncertain. The CDR3 is made up of 14 amino acids. Trimming removed 5 bases from V and 4 bases from J, with 14 bases in between. Germline values: CDR1 SEHNR, CDR2 FQNEAQ (reference sequence). CDR3 in DNA: TGTGCCAGCAGCCCAATCGTTGCGGGCTATGGCTACACCTTC. Residues: CASSPIVAGYGYTF.

The gene calls are TRBV14 and TRBJ1-1; D unclear. Deletions cut 0 bases from V and 4 bases from J, with 12 bases between. The CDR3 has 15 residues. Germline assignment: CDR1 SGHDN and CDR2 FVKESK. The CDR3 loop is CASSQDAFGRTEAFF. The CDR3 bases are TGTGCCAGCAGCCAAGACGCCTTTGGTCGCACTGAAGCTTTCTTT.

This clonotype was observed a single time. The chain joins TRBV28 to TRBJ1-4; no reliable D call. V lost 7 bases, J lost 0 bases, and 9 bases lay in between. This CDR3 has 14 residues. CDR1 MDHEN and CDR2 SYDVKM come from the germline V gene. CDR3 sequence: CASTPSTTNEKLFF. In DNA, the CDR3 is TGTGCCAGCACTCCCTCGACAACTAATGAAAAACTGTTTTTT. The full variable domain, rest sourced from reference TRBV28 and TRBJ1-4, is DVKVTQSSRYLVKRTGEKVFLECVQDMDHENMFWYRQDPGLGLRLIYFSYDVKMKEKGDIPEGYSVSREKKERFSLILESASTNQTSMYLCASTPSTTNEKLFFGSGTQLSVL.

The J gene is TRBJ1-5, the V gene TRBV2; no clear D gene. V shed 8 bases and J shed 0 bases, with 8 bases lying between them. Germline V lookup: CDR1 SNHLY, CDR2 FYNNEI. CDR3 length: 13 residues. Here the CDR3 reads CASRGDSNQPQHF. The CDR3, as DNA: TGTGCCAGCCGCGGGGATAGCAATCAGCCCCAGCATTTT.

The CDR3 spells CATSDLPSGEQYF. The CDR3 DNA follows: TGTGCCACCAGTGATTTGCCGTCCGGCGAGCAGTACTTC. The chain carries TRBV24-1 and TRBJ2-7; D remains unclear. This CDR3 is 13 amino acids long. V lost 0 bases, J lost 6 bases, and 8 bases lay in between. The germline V gene encodes CDR1 KGHDR and CDR2 SFDVKD.

V is TRBV2 and J is TRBJ2-7; D is tentatively TRBD1 or TRBD2 (5 bases each). Germline-derived CDR1 and CDR2 are SNHLY and FYNNEI. The CDR3 has 15 residues. V was cut by 8 bases and J by 3 bases, with 20 bases left in between. The CDR3 DNA reads as TGTGCCAGCGGGCGTGACAGAACTAGAGACTACGAGCAGTACTTC. This gives the protein CASGRDRTRDYEQYF.

This rearrangement joins TRBV7-9 to TRBJ2-5; no clear D. Trimming cost V 1 base and J 1 base, with 10 bases left between them. CDR3 length: 15 amino acids. Germline V gene lookup returns CDR1 SEHNR and CDR2 FQNEAQ (reference sequence). CDR3 nucleotides: TGTGCCAGCAGCTTAGGTCGGACGATCCAAGAGACCCAGTACTTC. Amino acid sequence: CASSLGRTIQETQYF.

The rearrangement joins TRBV15 to TRBJ2-6; no firm D call. Germline V CDR1 and CDR2: LNHNV, YYDKDF (reference sequence). Trimming left V 0 bases short and J 0 bases short, with 6 bases between. The CDR3 has 16 amino acids. The CDR3 reads CATSRDPSSGANVLTF. CDR3 coding DNA: TGTGCCACCAGCAGAGATCCGAGCTCTGGGGCCAACGTCCTGACTTTC. Full variable domain (outside the CDR3, taken from reference TRBV15 and TRBJ2-6): DAMVIQNPRYQVTQFGKPVTLSCSQTLNHNVMYWYQQKSSQAPKLLFHYYDKDFNNEADTPDNFQSRRPNTSFCFLDIRSPGLGDTAMYLCATSRDPSSGANVLTFGAGSRLTVL.

The rearrangement uses TRBV2 and TRBJ1-4; unclear D gene. The V end lost 8 bases, the J end lost 5 bases, and 15 bases lay between the germline ends. Looked up from germline, CDR1 is SNHLY and CDR2 is FYNNEI. The length of the CDR3 is 14 residues. This CDR3 is CASRTELLNEKLFF. CDR3 in DNA: TGTGCCAGCCGCACGGAGCTACTCAATGAAAAACTGTTTTTT. The full variable domain, in which reference TRBV2 and TRBJ1-4 provide the parts outside the CDR3, is EPEVTQTPSHQVTQMGQEVILRCVPISNHLYFYWYRQILGQKVEFLVSFYNNEISEKSEIFDDQFSVERPDGSNFTLKIRSTKLEDSAMYFCASRTELLNEKLFFGSGTQLSVL.

This clonotype was observed a single time. The chain recombines TRBV9 with TRBJ1-3; D is ambiguous. Trimming removed 0 bases at V and 0 bases at J, with 10 bases between. CDR1 and CDR2 (germline): SGDLS, YYNGEE. CDR3 length: 16 amino acids. The CDR3 nucleotides read TGTGCCAGCAGCGTAGTGCCAGCCAACTCTGGAAACACCATATATTTT. It translates to CASSVVPANSGNTIYF.

The chain uses TRBV29-1 and TRBJ2-5; D remains unclear. This CDR3 is 12 amino acids long. CDR1 and CDR2 (germline): SQVTM, ANQGSEA. Trimming removed 3 bases from V and 0 bases from J, with 5 bases in between. CDR3 bases: TGCAGCGTTGATACAGACCAAGAGACCCAGTACTTC. Amino acid sequence: CSVDTDQETQYF.